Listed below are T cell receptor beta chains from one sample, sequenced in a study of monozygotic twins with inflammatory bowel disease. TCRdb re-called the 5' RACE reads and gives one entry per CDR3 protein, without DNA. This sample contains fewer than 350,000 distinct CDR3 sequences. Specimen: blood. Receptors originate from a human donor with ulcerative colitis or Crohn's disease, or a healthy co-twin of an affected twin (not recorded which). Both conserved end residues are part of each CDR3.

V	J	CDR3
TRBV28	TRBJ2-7	CASSPHATGVYEQYF
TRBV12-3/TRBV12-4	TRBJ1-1	CASSLGLDRGGTEAFF
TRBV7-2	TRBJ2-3	CASSLAVLTDTQYF
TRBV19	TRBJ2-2	CASSPDRGYTGELFF
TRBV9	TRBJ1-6	CASSVMDRDSPLHF
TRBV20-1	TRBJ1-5	CSARSGQPQHF
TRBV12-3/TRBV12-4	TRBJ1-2	CASSRQAQYGYTF
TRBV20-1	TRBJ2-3	CSAHSGGTDTQYF
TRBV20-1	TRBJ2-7	CSARVLSYEQYF
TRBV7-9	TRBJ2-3	CASSQGTSSSTDTQYF
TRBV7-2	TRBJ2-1	CASSLVGANEQFF
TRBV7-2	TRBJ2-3	CASSADPIPPTDTQYF
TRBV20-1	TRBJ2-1	CSAGRAEKKSYNEQFF
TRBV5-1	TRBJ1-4	CASSSGQAEEKLFF
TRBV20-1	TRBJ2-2	CSAMGADHTGELFF
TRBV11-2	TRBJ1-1	CASSLLGVDTEAFF
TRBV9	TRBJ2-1	CASSGPGLAGYNEQFF
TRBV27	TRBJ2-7	CASSGTGLGEQYF
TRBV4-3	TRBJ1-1	CASSQTEGTLNTEAFF
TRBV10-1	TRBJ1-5	CASSDNSYQPQHF
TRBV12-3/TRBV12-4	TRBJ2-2	CASRGSRGRGDTGELFF
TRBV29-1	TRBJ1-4	CSVAGTREGKLFF
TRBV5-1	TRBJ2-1	CASSGGQANNEQFF
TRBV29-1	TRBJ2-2	CSVDRGHTGELFF
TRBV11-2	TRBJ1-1	CASSLGLQNTEAFF
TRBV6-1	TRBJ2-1	CASRGTSGGSYNEQFF
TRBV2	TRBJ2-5	CASSNDRVPETQYF
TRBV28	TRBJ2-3	CASRGWAGDTQYF
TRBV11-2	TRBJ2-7	CASSHPAGGVSVYEQYF
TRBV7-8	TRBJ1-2	CASSLILPGQNYGYTF
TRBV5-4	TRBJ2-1	CASSHQIAGDNEQFF
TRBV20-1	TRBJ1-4	CSVQGGEKLFF
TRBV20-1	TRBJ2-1	CSAAGIRTLEQFF
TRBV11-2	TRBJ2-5	CASSFPFRVQETQYF
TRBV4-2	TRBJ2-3	CASSQIAGELDTQYF
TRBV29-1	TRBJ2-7	CSVGSDAYEQYF
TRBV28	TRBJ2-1	CASRKAGPSHNEQFF
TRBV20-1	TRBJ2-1	CSARISGGAYEQFF
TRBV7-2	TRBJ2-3	CASSRSSGGRTDTQYF
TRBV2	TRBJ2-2	CASRSASNTGELFF
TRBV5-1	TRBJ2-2	CASSLGTTSGELCF
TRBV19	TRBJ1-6	CASRTKTGLLHF
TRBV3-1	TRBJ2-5	CASSLRLAGDKETQYF
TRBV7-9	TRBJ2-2	CASNQNTGELFF
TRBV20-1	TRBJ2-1	CSARGTSGSESSYNEQFF
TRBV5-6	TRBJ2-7	CASSFFDGEQYF
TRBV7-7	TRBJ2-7	CASSLEPLPPSLGREQYF
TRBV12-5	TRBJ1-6	CASGLGTTGPNSPLHF
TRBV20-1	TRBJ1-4	CSARGPGQKLFF
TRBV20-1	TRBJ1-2	CSAREFRRGRANYGYTF
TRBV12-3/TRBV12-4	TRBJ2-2	CASRPYAGELFF
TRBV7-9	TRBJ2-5	CASSPTGAPALQETQYF
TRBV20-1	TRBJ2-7	CSASLAGGKYEQYF
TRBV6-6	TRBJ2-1	CASSRPSEDNEQFF
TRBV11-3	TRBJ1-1	CASSILTNTEAFF
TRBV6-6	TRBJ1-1	CASSYLAATEAFF
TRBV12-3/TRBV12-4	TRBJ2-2	CASSLSGSLGELFF
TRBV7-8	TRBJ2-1	CASGRDSRGYEQFF